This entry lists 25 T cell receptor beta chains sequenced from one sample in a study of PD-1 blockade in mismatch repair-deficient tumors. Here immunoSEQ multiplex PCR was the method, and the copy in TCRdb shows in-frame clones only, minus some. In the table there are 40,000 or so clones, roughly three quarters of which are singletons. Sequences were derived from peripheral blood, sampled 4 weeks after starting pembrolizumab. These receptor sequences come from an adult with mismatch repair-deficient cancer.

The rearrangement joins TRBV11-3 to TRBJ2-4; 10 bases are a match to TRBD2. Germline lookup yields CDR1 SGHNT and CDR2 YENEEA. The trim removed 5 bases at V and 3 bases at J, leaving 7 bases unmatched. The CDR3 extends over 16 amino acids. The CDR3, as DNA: TGTGCCAGCAGCACACGACTAGCGGGCCGCAAAAACATTCAGTACTTC. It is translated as CASSTRLAGRKNIQYF.

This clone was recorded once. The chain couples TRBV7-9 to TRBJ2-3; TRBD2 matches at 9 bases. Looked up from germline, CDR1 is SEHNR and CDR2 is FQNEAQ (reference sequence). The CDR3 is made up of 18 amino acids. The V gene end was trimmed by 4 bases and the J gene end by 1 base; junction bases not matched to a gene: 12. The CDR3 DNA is TGTGCCAGCAGCTGGGTAGTATTAGCGGGAGTTCGCACAGATACGCAGTATTTT. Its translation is CASSWVVLAGVRTDTQYF.

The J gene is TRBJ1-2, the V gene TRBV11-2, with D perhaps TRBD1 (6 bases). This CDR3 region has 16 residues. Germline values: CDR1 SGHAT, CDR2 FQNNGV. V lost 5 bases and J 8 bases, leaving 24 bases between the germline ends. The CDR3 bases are TGTGCCAGCAGCGATAGACTCCGCAGGGGCGAAGACGGCTACACCTTC. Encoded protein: CASSDRLRRGEDGYTF.

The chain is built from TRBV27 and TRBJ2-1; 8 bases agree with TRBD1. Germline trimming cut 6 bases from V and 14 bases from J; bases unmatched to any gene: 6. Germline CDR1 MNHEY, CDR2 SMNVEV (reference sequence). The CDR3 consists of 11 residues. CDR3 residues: CASSRGQVEFF. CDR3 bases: TGTGCCAGCAGCCGGGGACAGGTGGAGTTCTTC.

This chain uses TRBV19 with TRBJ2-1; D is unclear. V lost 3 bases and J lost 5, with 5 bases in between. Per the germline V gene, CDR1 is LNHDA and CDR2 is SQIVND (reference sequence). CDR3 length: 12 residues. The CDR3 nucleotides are TGTGCCAGTAGTATTACTCACAATGAGCAGTTCTTC. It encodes CASSITHNEQFF.

The CDR3 DNA reads as TGCGCCAGCAGCTTCGGGACGGGTAACACTGAAGCTTTCTTT. Its translation is CASSFGTGNTEAFF. The V and J genes are TRBV5-1 and TRBJ1-1; perhaps TRBD1 as D (5 bases). Germline-derived CDR1 and CDR2 are SGHRS and YFSETQ. The germline V and J ends were trimmed by 2 bases and 2 bases, with 10 bases remaining between them. CDR3 size: 14 residues.

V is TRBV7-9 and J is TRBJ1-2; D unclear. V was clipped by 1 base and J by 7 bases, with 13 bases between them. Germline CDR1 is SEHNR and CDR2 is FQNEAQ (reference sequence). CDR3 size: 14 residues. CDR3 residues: CASSLVRPGLGYTF. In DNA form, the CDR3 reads TGTGCCAGCAGCTTAGTTCGGCCAGGACTTGGCTACACCTTC.

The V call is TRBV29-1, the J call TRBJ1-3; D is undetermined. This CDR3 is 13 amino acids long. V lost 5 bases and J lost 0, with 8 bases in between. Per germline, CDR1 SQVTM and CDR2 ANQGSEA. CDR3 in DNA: TGCAGCGTTCAGTCCGGCTCTGGAAACACCATATATTTT. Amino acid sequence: CSVQSGSGNTIYF.

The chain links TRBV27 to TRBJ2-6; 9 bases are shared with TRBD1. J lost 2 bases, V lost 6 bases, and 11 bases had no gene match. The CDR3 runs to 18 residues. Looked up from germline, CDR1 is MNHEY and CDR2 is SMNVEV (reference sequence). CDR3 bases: TGTGCCAGCAGGGCCCGACAGGGGGAAAAGACTGGGGCCAACGTCCTGACTTTC. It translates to CASRARQGEKTGANVLTF.

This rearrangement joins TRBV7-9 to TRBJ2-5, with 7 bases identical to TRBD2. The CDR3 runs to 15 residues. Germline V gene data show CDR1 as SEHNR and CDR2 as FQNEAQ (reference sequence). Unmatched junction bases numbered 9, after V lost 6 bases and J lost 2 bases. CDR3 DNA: TGTGCCAGCAGGCCAATCTGGCGGGGGCAAGAGACCCAGTACTTC. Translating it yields CASRPIWRGQETQYF.

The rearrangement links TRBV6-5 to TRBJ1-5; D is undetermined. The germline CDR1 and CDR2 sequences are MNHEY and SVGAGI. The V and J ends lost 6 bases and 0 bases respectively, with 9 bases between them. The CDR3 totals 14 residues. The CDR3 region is CASSDKHSNQPQHF. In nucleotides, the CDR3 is TGTGCCAGCAGCGACAAGCATAGCAATCAGCCCCAGCATTTT.

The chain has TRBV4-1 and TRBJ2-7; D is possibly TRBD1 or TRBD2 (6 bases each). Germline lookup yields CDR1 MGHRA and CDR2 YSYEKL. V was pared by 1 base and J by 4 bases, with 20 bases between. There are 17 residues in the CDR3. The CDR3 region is CASSQGDGGGDTYEQYF. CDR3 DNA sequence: TGCGCCAGCAGCCAAGGAGACGGGGGCGGGGATACTTACGAGCAGTACTTC.

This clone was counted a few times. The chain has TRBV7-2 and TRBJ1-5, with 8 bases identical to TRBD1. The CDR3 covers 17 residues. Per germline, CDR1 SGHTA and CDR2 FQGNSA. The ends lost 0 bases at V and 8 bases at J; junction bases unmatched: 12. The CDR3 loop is CASSLAPTGAGQEPQHF. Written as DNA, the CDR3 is TGTGCCAGCAGCTTAGCGCCGACAGGGGCCGGCCAGGAGCCCCAGCATTTT. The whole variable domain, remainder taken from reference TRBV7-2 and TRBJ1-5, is GAGVSQSPSNKVTEKGKDVELRCDPISGHTALYWYRQSLGQGLEFLIYFQGNSAPDKSGLPSDRFSAERTGGSVSTLTIQRTQQEDSAVYLCASSLAPTGAGQEPQHFGDGTRLSIL.

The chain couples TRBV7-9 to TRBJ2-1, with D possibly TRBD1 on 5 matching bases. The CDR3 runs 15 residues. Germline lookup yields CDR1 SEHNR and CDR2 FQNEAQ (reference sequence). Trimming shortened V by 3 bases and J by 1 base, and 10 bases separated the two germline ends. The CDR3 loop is CASSFREVSYNEQFF. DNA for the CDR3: TGTGCCAGCAGCTTCAGGGAAGTTTCCTACAATGAGCAGTTCTTC.

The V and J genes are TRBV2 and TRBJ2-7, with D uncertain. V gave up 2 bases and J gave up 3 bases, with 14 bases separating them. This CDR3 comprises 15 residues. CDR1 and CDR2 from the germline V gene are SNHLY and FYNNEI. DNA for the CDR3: TGTGCCAGCAGTGAAATATCCCGCGAGTACTACGAGCAGTACTTC. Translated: CASSEISREYYEQYF.

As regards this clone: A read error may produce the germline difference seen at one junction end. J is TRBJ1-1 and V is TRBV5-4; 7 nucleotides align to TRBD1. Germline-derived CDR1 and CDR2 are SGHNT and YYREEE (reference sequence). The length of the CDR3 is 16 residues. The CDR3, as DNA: TGCGCCAGCAGCCATCCTAACAGGGGCTGGAACACTGAAGCTTTCTTT. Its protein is CASSHPNRGWNTEAFF.

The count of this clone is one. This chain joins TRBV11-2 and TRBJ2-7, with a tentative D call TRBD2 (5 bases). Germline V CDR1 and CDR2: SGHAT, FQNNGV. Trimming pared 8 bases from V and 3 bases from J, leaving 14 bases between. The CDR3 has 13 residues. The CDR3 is CASQGGSIYEQYF. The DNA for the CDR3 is TGTGCCAGCCAAGGCGGGTCGATCTACGAGCAGTACTTC.

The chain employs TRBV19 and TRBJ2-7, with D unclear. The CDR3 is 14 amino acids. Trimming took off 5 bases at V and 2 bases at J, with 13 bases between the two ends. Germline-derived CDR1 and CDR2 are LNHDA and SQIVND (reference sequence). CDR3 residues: CASSLKVSPYEQYF. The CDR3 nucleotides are TGTGCCAGTAGTCTTAAGGTGAGCCCCTACGAGCAGTACTTC.

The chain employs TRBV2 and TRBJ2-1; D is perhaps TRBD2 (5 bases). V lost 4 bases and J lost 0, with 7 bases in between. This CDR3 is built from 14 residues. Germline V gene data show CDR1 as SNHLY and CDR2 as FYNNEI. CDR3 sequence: CASSGGSSYNEQFF. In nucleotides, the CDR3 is TGTGCCAGCAGTGGCGGGTCCTCCTACAATGAGCAGTTCTTC. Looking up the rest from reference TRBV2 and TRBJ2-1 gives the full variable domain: EPEVTQTPSHQVTQMGQEVILRCVPISNHLYFYWYRQILGQKVEFLVSFYNNEISEKSEIFDDQFSVERPDGSNFTLKIRSTKLEDSAMYFCASSGGSSYNEQFFGPGTRLTVL.

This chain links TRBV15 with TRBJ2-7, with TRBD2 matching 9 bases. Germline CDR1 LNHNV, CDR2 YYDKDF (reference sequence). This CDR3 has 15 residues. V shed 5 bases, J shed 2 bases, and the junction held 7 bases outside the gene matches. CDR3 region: CATSGNIAGAYEQYF. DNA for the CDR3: TGTGCCACCAGCGGAAACATAGCGGGAGCCTACGAGCAGTACTTC.

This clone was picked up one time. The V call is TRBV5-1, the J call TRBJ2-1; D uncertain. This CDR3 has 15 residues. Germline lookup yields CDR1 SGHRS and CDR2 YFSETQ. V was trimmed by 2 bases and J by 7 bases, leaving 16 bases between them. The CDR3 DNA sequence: TGCGCCAGCAGCTTAAATAATGTGGTGGCGAATGAGCAGTTCTTC. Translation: CASSLNNVVANEQFF.

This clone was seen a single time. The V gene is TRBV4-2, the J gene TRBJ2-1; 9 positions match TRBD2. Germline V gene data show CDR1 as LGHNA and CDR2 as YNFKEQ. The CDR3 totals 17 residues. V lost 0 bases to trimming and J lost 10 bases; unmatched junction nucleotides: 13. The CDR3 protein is CASSQEVGSGRVGEQFF. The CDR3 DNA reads TGTGCCAGCAGCCAAGAGGTTGGTAGCGGGAGAGTCGGGGAGCAGTTCTTC.

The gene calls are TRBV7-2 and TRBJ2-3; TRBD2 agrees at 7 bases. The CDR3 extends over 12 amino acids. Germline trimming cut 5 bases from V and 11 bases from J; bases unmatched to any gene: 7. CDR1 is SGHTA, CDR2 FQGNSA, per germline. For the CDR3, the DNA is TGTGCCAGCAGCCGCCCCCCGGGGGGGCAGTATTTT. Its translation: CASSRPPGGQYF. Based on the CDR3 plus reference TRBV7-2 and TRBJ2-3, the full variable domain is GAGVSQSPSNKVTEKGKDVELRCDPISGHTALYWYRQSLGQGLEFLIYFQGNSAPDKSGLPSDRFSAERTGGSVSTLTIQRTQQEDSAVYLCASSRPPGGQYFGPGTRLTVL.

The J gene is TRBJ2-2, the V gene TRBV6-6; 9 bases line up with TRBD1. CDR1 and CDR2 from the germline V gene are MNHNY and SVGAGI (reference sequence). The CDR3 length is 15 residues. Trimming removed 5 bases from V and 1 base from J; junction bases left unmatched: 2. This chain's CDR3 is CASSRQGVNTGELFF. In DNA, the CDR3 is TGTGCCAGCAGTCGACAGGGGGTGAACACCGGGGAGCTGTTTTTT.

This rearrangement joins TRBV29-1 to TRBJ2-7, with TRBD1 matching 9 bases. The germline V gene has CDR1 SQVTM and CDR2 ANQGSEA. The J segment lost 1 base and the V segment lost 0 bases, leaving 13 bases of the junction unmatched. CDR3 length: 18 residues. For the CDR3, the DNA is TGCAGCGTTGAAGATTCTGCCGATCCGGGACAGGGATCCTACGAGCAGTACTTC. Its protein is CSVEDSADPGQGSYEQYF.